This T cell receptor beta chain was recorded in a study of T cell repertoires in cytomegalovirus infection. For the study at large: In the study, CMV epitopes included recently identified HLA-C-restricted and well-studied HLA-B-restricted ones. In public TCR beta signatures, there were indications of both CMV infection and matching HLA type. Findings and limits, study-wide: HLA-C-restricted CMV clonotypes gave the most frequent clonotype in two of eight donors. The cumulative frequency of public TCR beta families identified carriers of CMV plus the relevant HLA.

Via MiXCR, TCRdb re-called the reads, giving one row per CDR3 protein. There are about 570,000 distinct CDR3 sequences in the sample; roughly 42% occur only once, and 48% lies in the top ten. In its sample, this clonotype was seen a few times. Its cognate antigen is unknown. This CDR3 has 11 residues. Trimming cost V 4 bases and J 10 bases; bases outside gene matches: 3. The germline CDR1 and CDR2 sequences are MNHEY and SMNVEV (reference sequence). This clonotype was obtained from a human donor in good health (CMV status not recorded). Some clones in this sample may be carry-over from other donors' samples. The sequences come from cultured PBMCs, collected from culture after CMV antigen stimulation. The rearrangement joins TRBV27 to TRBJ2-5; TRBD1 matches at 7 bases. CDR3 sequence reads: CASSYRGDQYF. CDR3 DNA: TGTGCCAGCAGTTACAGGGGAGACCAGTACTTC.